What follows are 19 T cell receptor beta chains derived from one specimen sequenced in a study of T cell responses to AZD1222 COVID-19 vaccine. Sequenced by immunoSEQ multiplex PCR; TCRdb stores in-frame clones only, minus some. The data hold about 93,000 clones, with 65% to 90% observed a single time. Sequencing used peripheral blood, obtained on day 0 of AZD1222 vaccination. These receptor sequences come from an adult in good health.

Here the CDR3 reads CASSPGENQPQHF. CDR3 sequence (DNA): TGTGCCAGCTCACCAGGCGAAAATCAGCCCCAGCATTTT. V and J are TRBV18 and TRBJ1-5, with D unresolved. Germline CDR1 is KGHSH and CDR2 is LQKENI. Trimming removed 2 bases from V and 4 bases from J, with 6 bases in between. The CDR3 covers 13 residues. Drawing the rest from reference TRBV18 and TRBJ1-5, the complete variable domain is NAGVMQNPRHLVRRRGQEARLRCSPMKGHSHVYWYRQLPEEGLKFMVYLQKENIIDESGMPKERFSAEFPKEGPSILRIQQVVRGDSAAYFCASSPGENQPQHFGDGTRLSIL.

This rearrangement joins TRBV6-4 to TRBJ2-2; tentatively, D is TRBD1 or TRBD2 (5 bases each). The V and J ends lost 5 bases and 3 bases respectively, with 16 bases between them. Germline CDR1 and CDR2: MRHNA and SNTAGT. The CDR3 is made up of 16 amino acids. The DNA for the CDR3 is TGTGCCAGCAGTCCTCGGGGCCCCCCGCACACCGGGGAGCTGTTTTTT. Translating gives CASSPRGPPHTGELFF.

The table lists this clone with a few counts. The gene calls are TRBV15 and TRBJ1-1; 8 bases are shared with TRBD1. The CDR3 has 15 residues. V lost 2 bases, J lost 1 base, and 3 bases stayed unmatched. Germline CDR1 reads LNHNV; CDR2 reads YYDKDF (reference sequence). DNA for the CDR3: TGTGCCACCAGCAGAAAACAGGGGGGGAACACTGAAGCTTTCTTT. This gives the protein CATSRKQGGNTEAFF.

The rearrangement joins TRBV6-2 or TRBV6-3 to TRBJ2-2; D is tentatively TRBD1 or TRBD2 (5 bases each). This CDR3 is built from 16 residues. V lost 5 bases to trimming and J lost 3 bases, with 16 bases between them. Germline CDR1 and CDR2: MNHEY and SVGEGT. The CDR3 nucleotides read TGTGCCAGCAGTGGACCGGGACGCCGGGACACCGGGGAGCTGTTTTTT. Translated, it gives CASSGPGRRDTGELFF.

The chain recombines TRBV30 with TRBJ2-2, with 10 bases fitting TRBD1. Germline CDR1 is GTSNPN and CDR2 is SVGIG (reference sequence). V was clipped by 3 bases and J by 3 bases; unmatched bases: 7. This CDR3 region has 16 residues. The CDR3 DNA is TGTGCCTGGAGCCGACAGGGGGCGCCGGACACCGGGGAGCTGTTTTTT. It encodes CAWSRQGAPDTGELFF.

The chain links TRBV20-1 to TRBJ2-5; D remains ambiguous. This CDR3 region has 10 residues. Germline V gene sequence: CDR1 DFQATT, CDR2 SNEGSKA (reference sequence). Trimming pared 6 bases from V and 4 bases from J, leaving 6 bases between. CDR3 in amino acids: CSAWTETQYF. The CDR3 DNA reads TGCAGTGCGTGGACAGAGACCCAGTACTTC.

V gene TRBV7-2 combines with J gene TRBJ1-2; D may be TRBD1 (6 bases). V was clipped by 4 bases and J by 6 bases, with 15 bases between them. The CDR3 contains 14 residues. Germline CDR1 reads SGHTA; CDR2 reads FQGNSA. Here the CDR3 reads CASSSLGGQDGYTF. The CDR3 coding sequence is TGTGCCAGCAGCTCCCTAGGGGGGCAGGATGGCTACACCTTC.

V gene TRBV5-1 combines with J gene TRBJ2-2, with 10 bases matching TRBD2. CDR3 size: 17 residues. With V trimmed by 3 bases and J by 0 bases, 5 bases remained unmatched. Germline assignment: CDR1 SGHRS and CDR2 YFSETQ. Written as DNA, the CDR3 is TGCGCCAGCAGCTCGGGACTAGCGCCTGCGAACACCGGGGAGCTGTTTTTT. Its translation: CASSSGLAPANTGELFF.

The CDR3: CASSPSGGTGELFF. The CDR3 DNA reads as TGTGCCAGCTCACCGAGTGGCGGCACCGGGGAGCTGTTTTTT. This chain joins TRBV18 and TRBJ2-2, with D unresolved. The germline V gene encodes CDR1 KGHSH and CDR2 LQKENI. This CDR3 contains 14 residues. Between the trimmed V and J ends, which lost 3 bases and 4 bases, there was a span of 9 bases.

The chain uses TRBV11-2 and TRBJ2-3; D uncertain. Germline lookup yields CDR1 SGHAT and CDR2 FQNNGV. V shed 2 bases and J shed 10 bases, with 13 bases lying between them. CDR3 length: 13 residues. The CDR3, as DNA: TGTGCCAGCAGCTTATCCCCTGAAAATGCGCAGTATTTT. It translates to CASSLSPENAQYF.

This rearrangement joins TRBV2 to TRBJ2-3; D ambiguous. With 3 bases removed from V and 1 base from J, the gap between germline ends came to 5 bases. This CDR3 region has 13 residues. Germline CDR1 and CDR2: SNHLY and FYNNEI. This chain's CDR3 is CASSEARTDTQYF. The CDR3 DNA reads TGTGCCAGCAGTGAGGCGCGCACAGATACGCAGTATTTT.

This sequence joins TRBV28 and TRBJ2-7, with a weak D call TRBD1 (5 bases). Germline assignment: CDR1 MDHEN and CDR2 SYDVKM. Trimming removed 6 bases from V and 10 bases from J, with 13 bases in between. This CDR3 comprises 11 residues. CDR3 in DNA: TGTGCCAGCAGCCTGGGGCTACTACAGTACTTC. Translation gives CASSLGLLQYF.

The chain carries TRBV4-2 and TRBJ1-1, with D possibly TRBD1 on 5 matching bases. With 0 bases removed from V and 7 bases from J, the gap between germline ends came to 24 bases. The germline V gene encodes CDR1 LGHNA and CDR2 YNFKEQ. This CDR3 is built from 18 residues. The CDR3 spells CASSQDNRTRGWKFEAFF. DNA for the CDR3: TGTGCCAGCAGCCAAGATAACAGGACAAGGGGATGGAAGTTTGAAGCTTTCTTT.

The chain recombines TRBV28 with TRBJ2-5; TRBD1 matches at 7 bases. This CDR3 is built from 13 residues. Per the germline V gene, CDR1 is MDHEN and CDR2 is SYDVKM. With 6 bases clipped from V and 5 bases from J, the junction kept 6 bases outside the gene matches. The CDR3 coding sequence is TGTGCCAGCAGAGCCGGGACAGTGGAGACCCAGTACTTC. It specifies CASRAGTVETQYF.

The chain joins TRBV5-4 to TRBJ2-7, with 10 bases that match TRBD1. V shed 2 bases, J shed 6 bases, and the junction held 8 bases outside the gene matches. CDR1 is SGHNT and CDR2 is YYREEE in the germline V gene (reference sequence). The CDR3 consists of 15 residues. In DNA, the CDR3 is TGTGCCAGCAGCTTCGGGACAGGGGTTTGGGGCGAGCAGTACTTC. Its protein product is CASSFGTGVWGEQYF.

The rearrangement uses TRBV4-1 and TRBJ1-6; 8 bases map to TRBD1. Germline CDR1 and CDR2: MGHRA and YSYEKL. The CDR3 has 14 residues. With V trimmed by 3 bases and J by 9 bases, 4 bases remained unmatched. This CDR3 is CASSQAGQGSPLHF. Here the CDR3 DNA reads TGCGCCAGCAGCCAGGCCGGACAGGGTTCACCCCTCCACTTT.

Within the sample, this clone is medium-sized. The V and J genes are TRBV19 and TRBJ1-1, with D unclear. Germline V gene lookup returns CDR1 LNHDA and CDR2 SQIVND (reference sequence). V lost 3 bases and J 1 base, leaving 9 bases between the germline ends. The CDR3 is 14 residues long. CDR3: CASSIVVQNTEAFF. CDR3 DNA: TGTGCCAGTAGTATTGTGGTCCAGAACACTGAAGCTTTCTTT. Together with reference TRBV19 and TRBJ1-1, the CDR3 gives the full variable domain: DGGITQSPKYLFRKEGQNVTLSCEQNLNHDAMYWYRQDPGQGLRLIYYSQIVNDFQKGDIAEGYSVSREKKESFPLTVTSAQKNPTAFYLCASSIVVQNTEAFFGQGTRLTVV.

This clone was recorded once. The CDR3 nucleotides read TGTGCCAGCAGTGAAAGACAGGTTCCTGATTCACCCCTCCACTTT. Protein sequence: CASSERQVPDSPLHF. V is TRBV2 and J is TRBJ1-6; TRBD1 is a possible D gene (6 bases). The V end was cut by 2 bases, the J end by 8 bases, with 13 bases between. The CDR3 has 15 residues. CDR1 is SNHLY and CDR2 is FYNNEI in the germline V gene.

The chain recombines TRBV7-2 with TRBJ2-2; the D gene could be TRBD1 or TRBD2 (5 bases each). This CDR3 has 16 amino acids. Between the trimmed V and J ends, which lost 5 bases and 4 bases, there was a span of 17 bases. Germline V CDR1 and CDR2: SGHTA, FQGNSA. The CDR3 DNA reads TGTGCCAGCAGCGTAGAGGGACGGCGGATCACCGGGGAGCTGTTTTTT. Translation: CASSVEGRRITGELFF. Complete variable domain (other parts from reference TRBV7-2 and TRBJ2-2): GAGVSQSPSNKVTEKGKDVELRCDPISGHTALYWYRQSLGQGLEFLIYFQGNSAPDKSGLPSDRFSAERTGGSVSTLTIQRTQQEDSAVYLCASSVEGRRITGELFFGEGSRLTVL.